The source of this T cell receptor beta chain is a study of blood T cell repertoires in COVID-19. Overall study context: Spain, Italy and the United States supplied samples that represented acute and convalescent COVID-19. The cDNA or gDNA used as material had been derived from T cells, B-cell-depleted T cells, or PBMCs.

This clone has more than one count but fewer than ten. Using immunoSEQ multiplex PCR, the repertoire was profiled, and TCRdb retains in-frame clones only, with some absent. The profile covers under 85,000 clones, with under 85% appearing a single time and around 9.4% taken by the ten largest. V lost 0 bases to trimming and J lost 2 bases, with 10 bases between them. CDR1 KGHSH and CDR2 LQKENI come from the germline V gene. The CDR3 consists of 15 residues. Sample: peripheral blood. J is TRBJ2-5 and V is TRBV18; a weak D match, TRBD1 (6 bases). This TCR was sampled from a human donor in a cohort sampled during active COVID-19. In DNA, the CDR3 is TGTGCCAGCTCACCACCTTACACAGGGCAAGAGACCCAGTACTTC. Residues: CASSPPYTGQETQYF.